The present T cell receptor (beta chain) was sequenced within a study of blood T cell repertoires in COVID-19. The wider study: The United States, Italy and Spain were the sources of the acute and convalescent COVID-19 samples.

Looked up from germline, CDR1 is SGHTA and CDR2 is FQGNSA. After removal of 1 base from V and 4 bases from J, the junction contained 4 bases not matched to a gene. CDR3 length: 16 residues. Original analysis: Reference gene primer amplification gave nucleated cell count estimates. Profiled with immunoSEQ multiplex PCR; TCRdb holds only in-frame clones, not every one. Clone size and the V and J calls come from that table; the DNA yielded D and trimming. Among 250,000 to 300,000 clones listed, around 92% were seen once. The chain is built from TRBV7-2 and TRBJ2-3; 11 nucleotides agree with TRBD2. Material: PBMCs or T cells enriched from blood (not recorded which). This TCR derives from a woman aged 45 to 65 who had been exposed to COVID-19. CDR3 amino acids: CASSLVSGGAPDTQYF. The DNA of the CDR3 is TGTGCCAGCAGCTTAGTTAGCGGGGGGGCCCCAGATACGCAGTATTTT.